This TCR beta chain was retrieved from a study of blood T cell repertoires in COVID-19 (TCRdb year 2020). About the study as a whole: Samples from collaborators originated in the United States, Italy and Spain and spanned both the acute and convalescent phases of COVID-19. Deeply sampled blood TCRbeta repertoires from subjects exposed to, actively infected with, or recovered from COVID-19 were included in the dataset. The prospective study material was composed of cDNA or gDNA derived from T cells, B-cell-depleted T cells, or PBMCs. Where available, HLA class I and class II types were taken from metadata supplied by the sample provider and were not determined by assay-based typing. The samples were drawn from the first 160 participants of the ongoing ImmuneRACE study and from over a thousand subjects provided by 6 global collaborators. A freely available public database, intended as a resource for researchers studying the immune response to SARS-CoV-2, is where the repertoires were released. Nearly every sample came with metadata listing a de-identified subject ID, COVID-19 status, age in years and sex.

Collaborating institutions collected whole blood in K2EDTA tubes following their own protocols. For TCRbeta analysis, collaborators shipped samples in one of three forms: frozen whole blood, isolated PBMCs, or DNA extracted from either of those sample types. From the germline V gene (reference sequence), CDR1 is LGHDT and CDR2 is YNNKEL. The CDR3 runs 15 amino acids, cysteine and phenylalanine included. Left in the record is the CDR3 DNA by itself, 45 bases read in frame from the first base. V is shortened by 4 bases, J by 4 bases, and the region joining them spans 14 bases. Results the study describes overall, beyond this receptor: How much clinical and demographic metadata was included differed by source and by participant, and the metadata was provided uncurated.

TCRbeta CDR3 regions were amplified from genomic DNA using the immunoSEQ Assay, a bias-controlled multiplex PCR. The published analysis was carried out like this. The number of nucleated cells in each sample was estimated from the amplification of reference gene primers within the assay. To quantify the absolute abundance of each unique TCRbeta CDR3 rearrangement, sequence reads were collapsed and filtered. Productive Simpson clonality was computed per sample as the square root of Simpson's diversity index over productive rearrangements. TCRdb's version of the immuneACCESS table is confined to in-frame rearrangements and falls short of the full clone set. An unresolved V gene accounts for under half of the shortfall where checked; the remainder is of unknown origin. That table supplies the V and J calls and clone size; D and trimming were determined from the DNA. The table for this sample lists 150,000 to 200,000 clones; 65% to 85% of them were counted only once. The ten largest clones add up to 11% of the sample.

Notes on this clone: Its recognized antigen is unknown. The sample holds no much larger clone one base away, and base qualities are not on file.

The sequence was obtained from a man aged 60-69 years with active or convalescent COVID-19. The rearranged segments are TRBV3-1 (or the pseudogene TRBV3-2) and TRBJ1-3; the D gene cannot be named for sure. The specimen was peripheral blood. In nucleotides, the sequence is TGTGCCAGCAGCCCAGGTCTCGAATCCGGAAACACCATATATTTT. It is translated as CASSPGLESGNTIYF.